This T cell receptor beta chain was retrieved from a study of breast tumors, draining lymph nodes, adjacent tissues. General observations from the study: Compared with basal-like, luminal-like tumors shared significantly more repertoire with nontumor tissue. That most tumor T cells come from lymph nodes remained unproven.

Each CDR3 protein is one row after TCRdb ran MiXCR on the multiplex PCR reads. The sample contains about 180,000 distinct CDR3 sequences, 33% of which appear only once. This clonotype has at least ten counts. The antigen remains unidentified. The lymph nodes were axillary draining lymph nodes from breast cancer patients. The sample taken for sequencing was axillary lymph node tissue. This TCR was sampled from a female donor with breast cancer. Some clones in this sample may be carry-over from other donors' samples.

For the CDR3, the DNA is TGTGCTAGTGGTCTCTGGCGAGGGGACCCCTTCTACAATGAGCAGTTCTTC. As protein: CASGLWRGDPFYNEQFF. The J gene is TRBJ2-1, the V gene TRBV12-5, with D possibly being TRBD1 or TRBD2 (5 bases each). Trimming shortened V by 5 bases and J by 3 bases, and 20 bases separated the two germline ends. The CDR3 contains 17 residues. Germline V gives CDR1 LGHNT, CDR2 FRNRAP.